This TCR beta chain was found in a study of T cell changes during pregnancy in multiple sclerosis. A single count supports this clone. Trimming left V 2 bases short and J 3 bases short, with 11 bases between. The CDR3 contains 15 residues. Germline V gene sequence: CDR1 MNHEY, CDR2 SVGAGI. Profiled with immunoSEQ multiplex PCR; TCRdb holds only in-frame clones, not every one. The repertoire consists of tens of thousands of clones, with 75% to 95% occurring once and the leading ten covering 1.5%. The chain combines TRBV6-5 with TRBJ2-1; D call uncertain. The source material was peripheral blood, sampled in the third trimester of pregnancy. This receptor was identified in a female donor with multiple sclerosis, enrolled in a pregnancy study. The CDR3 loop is CASSYGLPGYNEQFF. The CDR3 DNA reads TGTGCCAGCAGTTACGGTTTACCGGGCTACAATGAGCAGTTCTTC.